One and the same sample provided the 8 T cell receptor beta chains below, sequenced in a study of cytomegalovirus exposure and HLA in healthy donors. The PCR was carried out with 60 Vbeta primers and 13 Jbeta primers. Some clones are missing from TCRdb's copy, which holds only in-frame ones; the method was immunoSEQ multiplex PCR. The sample carries roughly 200,000 clones, around 83% recorded once. Sequencing was performed on PBMCs. Every receptor here comes from a man between 45 and 60 years old in good health and CMV-seronegative.

The chain uses TRBV29-1 and TRBJ2-1; TRBD2 might be the D (7 bases). CDR3 size: 14 residues. V was cut by 4 bases and J by 6 bases, with 16 bases left in between. The germline V gene has CDR1 SQVTM and CDR2 ANQGSEA. The CDR3 DNA sequence: TGCAGCGTTGTATTTTGGGGGGGCCCCAATGAGCAGTTCTTC. Translation: CSVVFWGGPNEQFF.

This clone appeared a few times. The chain uses TRBV5-1 and TRBJ2-2; 7 positions match TRBD1. Trimming removed 6 bases from V and 3 bases from J; junction bases left unmatched: 5. The length of the CDR3 is 14 residues. Germline V gene sequence: CDR1 SGHRS, CDR2 YFSETQ. The DNA for the CDR3 is TGCGCCAGCACCCGACAGGGCGACACCGGGGAGCTGTTTTTT. It specifies CASTRQGDTGELFF. Filled out from reference TRBV5-1 and TRBJ2-2, the complete variable domain reads KAGVTQTPRYLIKTRGQQVTLSCSPISGHRSVSWYQQTPGQGLQFLFEYFSETQRNKGNFPGRFSGRQFSNSRSEMNVSTLELGDSALYLCASTRQGDTGELFFGEGSRLTVL.

The V and J genes are TRBV2 and TRBJ2-5; 8 bases fit TRBD1. The germline gives CDR1 SNHLY, CDR2 FYNNEI. This CDR3 has 13 amino acids. J was trimmed by 5 bases and V by 6 bases; bases with no gene match: 5. The DNA of the CDR3 is TGTGCCAGCAGATCCGACAGGGGCGAGACCCAGTACTTC. Translation: CASRSDRGETQYF.

This clone turned up a few times. This chain connects TRBV4-2 to TRBJ1-1, with no clear D. CDR1 is LGHNA and CDR2 is YNFKEQ in the germline V gene. V was clipped by 0 bases and J by 3 bases, with 11 bases between them. The CDR3 totals 15 residues. The CDR3 here is CASSQDVGVDTEAFF. DNA of the CDR3: TGTGCCAGCAGCCAAGATGTCGGGGTTGACACTGAAGCTTTCTTT.

The chain has TRBV28 and TRBJ2-7; 8 nucleotides line up with TRBD2. Germline V gene data show CDR1 as MDHEN and CDR2 as SYDVKM. The CDR3 covers 12 residues. The junction had 8 bases not matched to a gene; V was cut back by 3 bases and J by 13 bases. The CDR3 loop is CASSLPGGPGYF. DNA of the CDR3: TGTGCCAGCAGTTTGCCGGGAGGGCCCGGTTACTTC.

This chain links TRBV7-2 with TRBJ2-1, with 7 bases lining up with TRBD2. The CDR3 contains 14 residues. Germline trimming cut 7 bases from V and 8 bases from J; bases unmatched to any gene: 11. Germline-derived CDR1 and CDR2 are SGHTA and FQGNSA. CDR3 protein: CASNVAGVVYEQFF. CDR3 in DNA: TGTGCCAGCAATGTGGCGGGGGTGGTCTATGAGCAGTTCTTC. Together with reference TRBV7-2 and TRBJ2-1, the CDR3 gives the full variable domain: GAGVSQSPSNKVTEKGKDVELRCDPISGHTALYWYRQSLGQGLEFLIYFQGNSAPDKSGLPSDRFSAERTGGSVSTLTIQRTQQEDSAVYLCASNVAGVVYEQFFGPGTRLTVL.

The genes are TRBV15 and TRBJ2-1, with D tentatively TRBD1 (5 bases). The V and J ends lost 0 bases and 9 bases respectively, with 18 bases between them. CDR1 and CDR2 (germline): LNHNV, YYDKDF (reference sequence). This CDR3 is 16 amino acids long. In nucleotides, the CDR3 is TGTGCCACCAGCAGAGATCATACAGGCCCCTCTGGTGAGCAGTTCTTC. This sequence encodes CATSRDHTGPSGEQFF.

The chain employs TRBV6-1 and TRBJ2-1, with TRBD2 matching 14 bases. Germline lookup yields CDR1 MNHNS and CDR2 SASEGT. The V gene end was trimmed by 7 bases and the J gene end by 8 bases; junction bases not matched to a gene: 7. The CDR3 runs 15 residues. CDR3 nucleotide sequence: TGTGCCAGCACCCGAGGGACTAGCGGGGGCCATGAGCAGTTCTTC. It translates to CASTRGTSGGHEQFF.